This T cell receptor beta chain was identified during a study of shared clonotypes between healthy human individuals. The study's findings and limits: For naive CD4 cells, 4% to 5% of clonotypes were shared across a few donors. Incomplete sequencing of sorted subsets was indicated by rarefaction despite large depth. As a rule, naive subsets had a larger estimated richness than memory subsets.

This CDR3 has 13 residues. Germline V gene data show CDR1 as LGHNA and CDR2 as YNFKEQ. V was pared by 0 bases and J by 12 bases, with 9 bases between. Note on this clone: Its antigen remains unknown.

Methods used by the authors: ImmunoSEQ output lacked quality scores and full-length reads, limiting matched filtering. Assay: immunoSEQ multiplex PCR; the TCRdb copy retains only in-frame clones and omits some. That table supplies the V and J calls and clone size; D and trimming were determined from the DNA. This repertoire shows 2,100,000 or so clones, approximately 94% found once; its top ten account for roughly 0.13%. The TCR was taken from a young man in good health. The J gene is TRBJ1-6, the V gene TRBV4-2; D uncertain. The source material was naive CD4+ T cells sorted from blood. Subset in this sample: CD45RA+ positively selected. CDR3 sequence: CASSQDRLLPLHF. DNA for the CDR3: TGTGCCAGCAGCCAAGATCGTCTCCTACCCCTCCACTTT.